This TCR beta chain was sequenced in a study of OX40 agonist ivuxolimab in advanced cancers. As for the study in general: Patients assigned to dose escalation were diagnosed with hepatocellular carcinoma, melanoma, renal cell or head and neck cancer. Past anti-PD-1, anti-PD-L1 or anti-CTLA-4 therapy was accepted, and roughly 40% had received some.

Assay: immunoSEQ multiplex PCR; the TCRdb copy retains only in-frame clones and omits some. The sample has fewer than 20,000 clones; roughly 78% are singletons. If patients had autoimmune disease history or systemic immunosuppression, they were excluded. The sample in question was CD4+ or CD8+ T cells sorted from blood, obtained in a trial of the OX40 agonist ivuxolimab. This TCR came from an adult with an advanced solid tumor such as melanoma, head and neck, liver or kidney cancer.

CDR3 DNA sequence: TGTGCCATCATGTCACCTCAAGGGATACCAGATACGCAGTATTTT. Translating gives CAIMSPQGIPDTQYF. The V call is TRBV10-3, the J call TRBJ2-3; D gene unclear. Deletions cut 7 bases from V and 4 bases from J, with 18 bases between. The CDR3 has 15 amino acids. Germline CDR1 reads ENHRY; CDR2 reads SYGVKD.